Below, 25 T cell receptor beta chains from the same sample are listed, as sequenced in a study of T cell responses to AZD1222 COVID-19 vaccine. Assay: immunoSEQ multiplex PCR; the TCRdb copy retains only in-frame clones and omits some. The sample has approximately 100,000 clones; 90% to 95% are singletons. The source material was peripheral blood, sampled on day 0 of AZD1222 vaccination. The receptors were gathered from an adult in good health.

Worth noting for this clone: Sequence at one end of the junction differs from germline and may be a read error. The chain is built from TRBV9 and TRBJ2-1; D may be TRBD2 (5 bases). Germline V gives CDR1 SGDLS, CDR2 YYNGEE. The CDR3 runs 14 residues. The CDR3 bases are TGTGCCAGCAGCCCCGTGGACTCCTTCAATGAGCAGTTCTTC. Translated: CASSPVDSFNEQFF.

The CDR3 is CATSEDRGPSYEQYF. The DNA of the CDR3 is TGTGCCACCAGCGAAGACAGGGGTCCGTCCTACGAGCAGTACTTC. This chain connects TRBV15 to TRBJ2-7; 8 bases align to TRBD1. Looked up from germline, CDR1 is LNHNV and CDR2 is YYDKDF (reference sequence). The CDR3 totals 15 residues. V shed 5 bases and J 1 base; nucleotides not matched to a gene: 7.

This clone was found once. The chain is built from TRBV24-1 and TRBJ2-7; the D gene is possibly TRBD1 (7 bases). The CDR3 totals 16 residues. CDR1 and CDR2 from the germline V gene are KGHDR and SFDVKD. Trimming took 1 base from V and 3 from J, leaving 15 bases between them. Written as DNA, the CDR3 is TGTGCCACCAGTGATTTTAAAGGAGGGGGCCTCTACGAGCAGTACTTC. Its protein product is CATSDFKGGGLYEQYF.

The rearrangement joins TRBV5-1 to TRBJ1-4; 9 positions agree with TRBD1. Germline V gives CDR1 SGHRS, CDR2 YFSETQ. This CDR3 comprises 15 residues. V was pared by 5 bases and J by 5 bases, with 7 bases of the junction left unmatched. For the CDR3, the DNA is TGCGCCAGCAGAGGACAGGGGAGATGGAATGAAAAACTGTTTTTT. It codes for CASRGQGRWNEKLFF.

This chain links TRBV3-1 (or the pseudogene TRBV3-2) with TRBJ1-1; tentatively, D is TRBD1 (5 bases). Germline V gene data show CDR1 as LGHDT and CDR2 as YNNKEL (reference sequence). The CDR3 has 14 amino acids. V was pared by 1 base and J by 4 bases, with 10 bases between. This CDR3 reads CASSQAGRATEAFF. The DNA of the CDR3 is TGTGCCAGCAGCCAAGCCGGCAGGGCCACTGAAGCTTTCTTT.

This sequence joins TRBV7-6 and TRBJ2-6, with D tentatively TRBD1 (6 bases). Trimming removed 1 base from V and 2 bases from J, with 12 bases in between. This CDR3 is 17 amino acids long. The V gene's germline CDR1 is SGHVS and CDR2 FNYEAQ. The CDR3 DNA reads TGTGCCAGCAGCTTAGTGGACAGTCTAACTGGGGCCAACGTCCTGACTTTC. Translating it yields CASSLVDSLTGANVLTF.

The chain links TRBV28 to TRBJ1-5, with 8 bases that match TRBD1. V lost 5 bases, J lost 6 bases, and 9 bases stayed unmatched. Germline V CDR1 and CDR2: MDHEN, SYDVKM. The length of the CDR3 is 15 residues. The CDR3 spells CASSHKDRVGQPQHF. DNA of the CDR3: TGTGCCAGCAGTCATAAGGACAGGGTAGGTCAGCCCCAGCATTTT.

The CDR3 bases are TGTGCCAGCAGTCGGGACAGGATCTACACTGAAGCTTTCTTT. It specifies CASSRDRIYTEAFF. The chain has TRBV28 and TRBJ1-1; TRBD1 agrees at 8 bases. Trimming removed 5 bases from V and 3 bases from J; junction bases left unmatched: 5. The CDR3 has 14 residues. Germline V gene sequence: CDR1 MDHEN, CDR2 SYDVKM.

The chain has TRBV28 and TRBJ1-4; D remains unclear. The CDR3 is 12 residues long. V was shortened by 4 bases and J by 4 bases, with 4 bases between the two germline ends. Germline loops: CDR1 MDHEN, CDR2 SYDVKM. The DNA for the CDR3 is TGTGCCAGCAGTTCCGGTAATGAAAAACTGTTTTTT. It is translated as CASSSGNEKLFF.

The V call is TRBV29-1, the J call TRBJ2-7, with D hard to call. This CDR3 spans 12 amino acids. The V end lost 0 bases, the J end lost 3 bases, and 6 bases lay between the germline ends. Germline V gene sequence: CDR1 SQVTM, CDR2 ANQGSEA. Written as DNA, the CDR3 is TGCAGCGTTGAAGATGGTGGCTACGAGCAGTACTTC. It codes for CSVEDGGYEQYF.

This sequence joins TRBV18 and TRBJ2-7; 10 nucleotides align to TRBD2. This CDR3 contains 17 residues. In germline, CDR1 is KGHSH, CDR2 LQKENI. The V gene end was trimmed by 0 bases and the J gene end by 2 bases; junction bases not matched to a gene: 7. The CDR3: CASSPPIGAGGTYEQYF. The CDR3 nucleotides read TGTGCCAGCTCACCACCGATAGGAGCGGGGGGGACCTACGAGCAGTACTTC.

DNA for the CDR3: TGTGCCAGCAAGTACAGGGGGCACTATGGCTACACCTTC. Translation gives CASKYRGHYGYTF. This rearrangement joins TRBV28 to TRBJ1-2; 9 positions agree with TRBD1. Germline-derived CDR1 and CDR2 are MDHEN and SYDVKM. The CDR3 length is 13 residues. V lost 7 bases, J lost 3 bases, and 3 bases stayed unmatched.

This clone is a singleton in its sample. The chain carries TRBV10-3 and TRBJ2-3; D remains ambiguous. V was shortened by 0 bases and J by 0 bases, with 4 bases between the two germline ends. Germline CDR1 is ENHRY and CDR2 is SYGVKD. The CDR3 is 14 amino acids. The CDR3 DNA reads TGTGCCATCAGTGAGTCGACTAGCACAGATACGCAGTATTTT. Its protein is CAISESTSTDTQYF.

This chain connects TRBV11-3 to TRBJ2-3; D is uncertain. Germline CDR1 is SGHNT and CDR2 is YENEEA. The CDR3 is 15 residues long. With 3 bases removed from V and 0 bases from J, the gap between germline ends came to 10 bases. CDR3 DNA sequence: TGTGCCAGCAGCTTTGGGCCAGCTAGCACAGATACGCAGTATTTT. Protein: CASSFGPASTDTQYF.

This sequence joins TRBV28 and TRBJ1-5; tentative D call: TRBD1 (5 bases). CDR1 and CDR2 from the germline V gene are MDHEN and SYDVKM. Trimming removed 4 bases from V and 9 bases from J, with 13 bases in between. The CDR3 spans 13 residues. Here the CDR3 DNA reads TGTGCCAGCAGTTCCGGAGGGGATCTGCCCCAGCATTTT. It yields the protein CASSSGGDLPQHF.

This clone was recorded once. The chain has TRBV6-4 and TRBJ2-7; D may be TRBD2 (5 bases). V gave up 2 bases and J gave up 6 bases, with 8 bases separating them. From germline, CDR1 is MRHNA and CDR2 SNTAGT. The CDR3 consists of 12 residues. In nucleotides, the CDR3 is TGTGCCAGCAGTGACAGGGCGGGCGAGCAGTACTTC. The encoded protein is CASSDRAGEQYF.

The V call is TRBV5-1, the J call TRBJ1-2; no reliable D call. The V end lost 4 bases, the J end lost 8 bases, and 21 bases lay between the germline ends. Germline V gives CDR1 SGHRS, CDR2 YFSETQ. The CDR3 runs 15 residues. CDR3 bases: TGCGCCAGCAGCCGGGGAGAGGGCGGTTGGGTCGGCTACACCTTC. It specifies CASSRGEGGWVGYTF.

CDR3 nucleotide sequence: TGTGCCAGCAGCTTAGCCGGGCAGATGGGCTACACCTTC. It is translated as CASSLAGQMGYTF. V is TRBV11-2 and J is TRBJ1-2, with D unresolved. From germline, CDR1 is SGHAT and CDR2 FQNNGV. The CDR3 loop spans 13 amino acids. With 1 base removed from V and 8 bases from J, the gap between germline ends came to 11 bases.

The rearrangement links TRBV12-5 to TRBJ2-5; 7 bases are shared with TRBD2. V lost 1 base to trimming and J lost 5 bases; unmatched junction nucleotides: 4. This CDR3 spans 14 amino acids. Germline CDR1 is LGHNT and CDR2 is FRNRAP. The CDR3 sequence is CASGLGLARETQYF. In nucleotides, the CDR3 is TGTGCTAGTGGTTTGGGACTAGCACGCGAGACCCAGTACTTC. Combining the CDR3 with reference TRBV12-5 and TRBJ2-5 gives the whole variable domain DARVTQTPRHKVTEMGQEVTMRCQPILGHNTVFWYRQTMMQGLELLAYFRNRAPLDDSGMPKDRFSAEMPDATLATLKIQPSEPRDSAVYFCASGLGLARETQYFGPGTRLLVL.

The rearrangement joins TRBV6-2 or TRBV6-3 to TRBJ1-1, with D tentatively TRBD1 (6 bases). The length of the CDR3 is 13 residues. Germline CDR1 MNHEY, CDR2 SVGEGT. The V end lost 6 bases, the J end lost 4 bases, and 12 bases lay between the germline ends. CDR3 bases: TGTGCCAGCAGCTCCGGGACACTCACTGAAGCTTTCTTT. It specifies CASSSGTLTEAFF.

The chain links TRBV27 to TRBJ1-1; D is uncertain. The germline gives CDR1 MNHEY, CDR2 SMNVEV (reference sequence). CDR3 length: 11 residues. V lost 6 bases and J 1 base, leaving 3 bases between the germline ends. Written as DNA, the CDR3 is TGTGCCAGCAGCCAGAACACTGAAGCTTTCTTT. Translating it yields CASSQNTEAFF.

The rearrangement uses TRBV4-1 and TRBJ2-5; 9 bases fit TRBD1. The V and J ends lost 4 bases and 4 bases, in that order; junction bases with no gene match: 10. Germline CDR1 is MGHRA and CDR2 is YSYEKL. The CDR3 length is 16 residues. The CDR3 protein is CASSPAGTGTSETQYF. In DNA, the CDR3 is TGCGCCAGCAGCCCCGCCGGGACAGGGACGTCAGAGACCCAGTACTTC.

This chain connects TRBV25-1 to TRBJ2-1; D gene ambiguous. CDR3 length: 14 residues. Deletions cut 2 bases from V and 6 bases from J, with 11 bases between. The V gene's germline CDR1 is MGHDK and CDR2 SYGVNS. The CDR3 DNA is TGTGCCAGCAGTGAAATGGGCTACTTCAATGAGCAGTTCTTC. Amino acids: CASSEMGYFNEQFF.

The chain joins TRBV19 to TRBJ2-1; 10 nucleotides align to TRBD1. Germline V CDR1 and CDR2: LNHDA, SQIVND (reference sequence). V was clipped by 7 bases and J by 6 bases; unmatched bases: 6. The CDR3 is made up of 14 amino acids. CDR3 coding DNA: TGTGCCAGTAATCTGGGACAGGGGAGCAATGAGCAGTTCTTC. This sequence encodes CASNLGQGSNEQFF.

The CDR3 DNA reads as TGCGCCAGCAGCCAAGTCAGGGCTGGGGAAAAACTGTTTTTT. Translating it yields CASSQVRAGEKLFF. V and J are TRBV4-3 and TRBJ1-4; possible D gene TRBD1, 5 bases. In germline, CDR1 is LGHNA, CDR2 YSLEER. The CDR3 runs to 14 residues. With 1 base removed from V and 8 bases from J, the gap between germline ends came to 11 bases.